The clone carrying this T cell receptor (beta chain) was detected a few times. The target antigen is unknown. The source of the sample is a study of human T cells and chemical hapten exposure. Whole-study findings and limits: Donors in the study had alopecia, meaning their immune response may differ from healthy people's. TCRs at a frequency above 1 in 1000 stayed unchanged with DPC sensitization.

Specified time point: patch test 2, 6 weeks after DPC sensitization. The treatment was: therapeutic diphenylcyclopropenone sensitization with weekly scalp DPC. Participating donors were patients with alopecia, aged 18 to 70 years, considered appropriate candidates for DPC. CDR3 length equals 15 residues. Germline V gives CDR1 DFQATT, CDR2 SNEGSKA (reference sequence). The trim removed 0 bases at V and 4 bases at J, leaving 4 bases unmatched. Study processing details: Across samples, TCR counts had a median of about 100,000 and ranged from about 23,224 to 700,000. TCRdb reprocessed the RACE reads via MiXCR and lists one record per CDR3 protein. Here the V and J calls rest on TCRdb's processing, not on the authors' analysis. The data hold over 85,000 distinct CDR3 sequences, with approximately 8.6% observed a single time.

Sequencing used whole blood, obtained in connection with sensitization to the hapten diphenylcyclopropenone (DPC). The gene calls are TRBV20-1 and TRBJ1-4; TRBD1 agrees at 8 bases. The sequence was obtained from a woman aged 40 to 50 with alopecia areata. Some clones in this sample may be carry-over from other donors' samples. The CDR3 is CSARDQGQGNEKLFF. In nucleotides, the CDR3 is TGCAGTGCTAGAGATCAAGGACAGGGTAATGAAAAACTGTTTTTT.